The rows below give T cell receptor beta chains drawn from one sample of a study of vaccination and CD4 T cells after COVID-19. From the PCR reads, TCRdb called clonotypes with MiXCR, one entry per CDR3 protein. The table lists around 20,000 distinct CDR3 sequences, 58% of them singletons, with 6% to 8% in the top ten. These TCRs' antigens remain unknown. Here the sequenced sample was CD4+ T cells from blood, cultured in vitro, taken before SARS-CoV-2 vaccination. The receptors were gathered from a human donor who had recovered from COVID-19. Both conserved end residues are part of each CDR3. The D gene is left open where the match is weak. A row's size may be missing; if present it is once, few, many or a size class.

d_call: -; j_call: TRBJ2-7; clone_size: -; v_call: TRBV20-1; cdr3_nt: TGCAGTGCTAGTCCGTCAGCGGCCAGCTCCTACGAGCAGTACTTC; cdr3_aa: CSASPSAASSYEQYF
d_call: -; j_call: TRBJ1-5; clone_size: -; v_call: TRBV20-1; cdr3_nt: TGCAGTGCTACCAGGGGCGATCAGCCCCAGCATTTT; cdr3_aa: CSATRGDQPQHF
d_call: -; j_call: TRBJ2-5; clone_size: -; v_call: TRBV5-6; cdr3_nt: TGTGCCAGCAGCTTGGGCCGGACCCGGGGTCGCCAAGAGACCCAGTACTTC; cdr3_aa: CASSLGRTRGRQETQYF
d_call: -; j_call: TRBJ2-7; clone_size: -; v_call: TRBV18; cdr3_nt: TGTGCCAGCTCACCACGTCTCTTAGCCCCAGGGAGCTCCTACGAGCAGTACTTC; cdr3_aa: CASSPRLLAPGSSYEQYF
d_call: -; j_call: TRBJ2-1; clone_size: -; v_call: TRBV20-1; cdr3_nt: TGCAGTGTACGAGGCCCGAAGGATTCTTACAATGAGCAGTTCTTC; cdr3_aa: CSVRGPKDSYNEQFF
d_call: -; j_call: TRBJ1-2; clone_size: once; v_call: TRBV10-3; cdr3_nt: TGTGCCATCAGTGAGTCGAAACAGGGAAACTATGGCTACACCTTC; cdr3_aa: CAISESKQGNYGYTF
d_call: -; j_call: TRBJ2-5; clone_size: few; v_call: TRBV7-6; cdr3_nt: TGTGCCAGCAGCTTAGCCGTCGCCCTCCAAGAGACCCAGTACTTC; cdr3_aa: CASSLAVALQETQYF
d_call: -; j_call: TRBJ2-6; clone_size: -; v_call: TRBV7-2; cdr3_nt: TGTGCCAGCAGCAAATCGACGGGAACTGGGGCCAACGTCCTGACTTTC; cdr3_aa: CASSKSTGTGANVLTF
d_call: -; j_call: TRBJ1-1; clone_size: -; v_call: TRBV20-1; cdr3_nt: TGCAGTGCTAGTTCTGCTTATTTGAACACTGAAGCTTTCTTT; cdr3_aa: CSASSAYLNTEAFF
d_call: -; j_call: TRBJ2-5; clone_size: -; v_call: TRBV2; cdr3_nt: TGTGCCAGCAGGCAAGAGACCCAGTACTTC; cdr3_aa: CASRQETQYF
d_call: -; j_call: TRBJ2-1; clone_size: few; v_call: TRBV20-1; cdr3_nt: TGCAGTGCTACGGACACCCAAACCTACAATGAGCAGTTCTTC; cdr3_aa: CSATDTQTYNEQFF
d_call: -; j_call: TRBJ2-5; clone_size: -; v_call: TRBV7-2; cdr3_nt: TGTGCCAGCAGCCCCAAGGCGGAGACCCAGTACTTC; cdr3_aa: CASSPKAETQYF
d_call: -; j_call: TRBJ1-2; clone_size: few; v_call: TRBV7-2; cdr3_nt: TGTGCCAGCAGCTTTCAAACCACAGGTTATGGCTACACCTTC; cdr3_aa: CASSFQTTGYGYTF
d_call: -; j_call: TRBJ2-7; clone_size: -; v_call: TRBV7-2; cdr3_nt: TGTGCCAGCAGCCCGCAGACAGCCTACGAGCAGTACTTC; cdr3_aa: CASSPQTAYEQYF
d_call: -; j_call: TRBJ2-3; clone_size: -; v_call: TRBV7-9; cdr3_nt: TGTGCCAGCAGCGACTTGACTAGCACAGATACGCAGTATTTT; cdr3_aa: CASSDLTSTDTQYF
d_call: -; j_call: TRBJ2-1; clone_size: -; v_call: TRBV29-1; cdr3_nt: TGCAGCGTTGAAGATTTTCGGGATTCGAACAATGAGCAGTTCTTC; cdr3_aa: CSVEDFRDSNNEQFF
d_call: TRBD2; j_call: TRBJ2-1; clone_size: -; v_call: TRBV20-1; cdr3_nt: TGCAGTGCTACGCGTGGGAGGGATTCCTACAATGAGCAGTTCTTC; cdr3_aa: CSATRGRDSYNEQFF
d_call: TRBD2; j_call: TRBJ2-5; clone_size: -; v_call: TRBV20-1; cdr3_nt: TGCAGTGCTCCCAGCGGGAGGGGAGAGACCCAGTACTTC; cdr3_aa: CSAPSGRGETQYF
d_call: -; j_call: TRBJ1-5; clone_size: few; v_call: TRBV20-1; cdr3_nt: TGCAGTGCTAGAGAGGTAACCGGGCTGTATAGCAATCAGCCCCAGCATTTT; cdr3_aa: CSAREVTGLYSNQPQHF
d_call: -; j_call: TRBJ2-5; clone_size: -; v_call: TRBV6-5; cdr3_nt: TGTGCCAGCAGTTCACAGGCCTTTGAGACCCAGTACTTC; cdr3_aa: CASSSQAFETQYF
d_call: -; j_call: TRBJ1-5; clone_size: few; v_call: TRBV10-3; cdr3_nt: TGTGCCACAGCGGTCCGGGACCTCGGGGACTATCAGCCCCAGCATTTT; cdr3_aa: CATAVRDLGDYQPQHF
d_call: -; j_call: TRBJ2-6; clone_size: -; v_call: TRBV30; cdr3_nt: TGTGCCTGGTGGCCTTACGGGGCCAACGTCCTGACTTTC; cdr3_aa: CAWWPYGANVLTF
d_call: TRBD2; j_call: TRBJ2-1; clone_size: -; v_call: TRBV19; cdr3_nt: TGTGCCAGTAGTTCTACCGGGAGGGGAAATGAGCAGTTCTTC; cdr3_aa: CASSSTGRGNEQFF
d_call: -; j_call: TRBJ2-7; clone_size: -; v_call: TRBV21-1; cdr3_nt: TGTGCCAGCAGCCAAGAATTGCTCGGGGAGCCCTACGAGCAGTACTTC; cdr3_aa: CASSQELLGEPYEQYF
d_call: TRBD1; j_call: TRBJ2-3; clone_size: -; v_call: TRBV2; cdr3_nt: TGTGCCACCCCAGGGCAATGGGACAGAGCCACAGATACGCAGTATTTT; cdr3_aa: CATPGQWDRATDTQYF
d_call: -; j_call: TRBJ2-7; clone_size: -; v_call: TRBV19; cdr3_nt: TGTGCCAGTAGTATCTTAGGTGGTCCCTACGAGCAGTACTTC; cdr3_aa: CASSILGGPYEQYF
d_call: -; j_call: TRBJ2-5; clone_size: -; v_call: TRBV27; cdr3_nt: TGTGCCAGCAGTCCGAGGGGCCGACTCCAAGAGACCCAGTACTTC; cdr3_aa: CASSPRGRLQETQYF
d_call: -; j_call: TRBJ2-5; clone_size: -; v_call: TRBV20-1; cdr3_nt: TGCAGTGCCGTTCCGATAGAACGGGGGAGGTTTACGGAGGAGACCCAGTACTTC; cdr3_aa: CSAVPIERGRFTEETQYF
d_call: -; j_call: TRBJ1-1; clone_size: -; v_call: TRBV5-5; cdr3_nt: TGTGCCAGCAGCTATCAGTCCGGCCAAGGGACTGAAGCTTTCTTT; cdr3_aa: CASSYQSGQGTEAFF
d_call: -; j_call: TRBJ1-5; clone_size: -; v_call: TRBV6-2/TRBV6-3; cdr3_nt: TGTGCCAGCACCCCGAGGGGGGCATATCAGCCCCAGCATTTT; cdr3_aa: CASTPRGAYQPQHF
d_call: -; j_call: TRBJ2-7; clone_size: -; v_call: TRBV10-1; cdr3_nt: TGCGCCAGCAGTGAGGGACACAAGCGTTACGAGCAGTACTTC; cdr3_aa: CASSEGHKRYEQYF